This T cell receptor beta chain was documented in a study of blood T cell repertoires in COVID-19 (dated by TCRdb to between 2020 and 2021). About the study as a whole: Samples covering the acute and convalescent phases of COVID-19 were provided by collaborators in the United States, Italy and Spain. The material from the prospective study consisted of cDNA or gDNA derived from T cells, B-cell-depleted T cells, or PBMCs. HLA class I and class II types, where available, came from metadata supplied by the sample provider rather than from assay-based typing. The samples were drawn from the first 160 participants of the ongoing ImmuneRACE study and from 1,254 subjects provided by 6 global collaborators. A de-identified subject ID, COVID-19 status, age in years and sex were almost always included in the sample metadata. The repertoires were released in a freely available public database intended as a resource for research on the immune response to SARS-CoV-2. The dataset comprised deeply sampled blood TCRbeta repertoires from subjects exposed to, actively infected with, or recovered from COVID-19. Overall results and qualifications from the work: How much clinical and demographic metadata was included differed by source and by participant, and the metadata was provided uncurated.

Based on the germline V gene, the CDR1 and CDR2 sequences are SGHAT and FQNNGV. Reading from cysteine to phenylalanine, the CDR3 counts 18 amino acids. The retained sequence is limited to the CDR3, 54 bases, with the frame set at the first base. The junction shows trimming of 5 bases on V and 3 bases on J, and the gene matches do not reach 16 bases of it. With respect to this clone: It has no known antigen specificity. One base away there is no much larger clone; base qualities are not given.

TCRbeta CDR3 regions were amplified from genomic DNA by means of the immunoSEQ Assay, a bias-controlled multiplex PCR. The authors processed their data as follows. The number of nucleated cells in each sample was estimated from the amplification of reference gene primers within the assay. Sequence reads were collapsed and filtered to measure the absolute abundance of every unique TCRbeta CDR3 rearrangement. For each sample, productive Simpson clonality was calculated as the square root of Simpson's diversity index across productive rearrangements. The table was pulled from immuneACCESS by TCRdb, which kept in-frame rearrangements only. Such tables lose some clones; where checked, under half of the loss comes from unresolved V genes, and the rest has no known cause. That table is the source of V, J and clone size, and D and trimming were worked out from the DNA. Present in this sample are some 370,000 clones, 90% of which were seen just once. The ten top clones hold around 7% of the sample.

Whole blood was collected in K2EDTA tubes by collaborating institutions according to the institutions' own protocols. For TCRbeta analysis, collaborator samples were shipped as frozen whole blood, as isolated PBMCs, or as DNA extracted from either sample type. This clonotype was sampled from a man aged 18 to 30 with active or convalescent COVID-19. The chain was built from TRBV11-2 and TRBJ2-3, with 8 bases aligning to TRBD2. Specimen: peripheral blood. Here the CDR3 is given as CASSPRGGAGAGTDTQYF. The DNA sequence is given as TGTGCCAGCAGCCCACGGGGGGGGGCGGGAGCGGGAACAGATACGCAGTATTTT.